A single sample is the source of the 22 T cell receptor beta chains below, sequenced in a study of identical twins. TCRdb processed the 5' RACE reads anew with MiXCR; each CDR3 protein has one entry. This repertoire shows about 530,000 distinct CDR3 sequences, about 16% found once; its top ten account for roughly 0.44%. The same sample was also studied in work on yellow fever vaccine responses in identical twins.

Source material: CD4+ T cells sorted from blood. These receptors all come from a woman aged 18-29 years in good health.

J is TRBJ2-7 and V is TRBV20-1, with D perhaps matching TRBD1 (6 bases). This CDR3 region has 11 residues. Germline V lookup: CDR1 DFQATT, CDR2 SNEGSKA (reference sequence). The V gene lost 7 bases and the J gene lost 1 base, with 8 bases spanning the gap. DNA of the CDR3: TGCAGTGTACAGGGTTCCTACGAGCAGTACTTC. Translation: CSVQGSYEQYF.

The chain joins TRBV27 to TRBJ1-5; D possibly corresponds to TRBD1 (5 bases). The ends were cut back, 5 bases at V and 7 bases at J, with 15 bases in the middle. Germline V gene data show CDR1 as MNHEY and CDR2 as SMNVEV (reference sequence). The CDR3 has 14 amino acids. The CDR3 spells CASSNRVGGQPQHF. Written as DNA, the CDR3 is TGTGCCAGCAGTAACCGGGTCGGGGGGCAGCCCCAGCATTTT.

This clonotype was picked up a small number of times. The CDR3 here is CASSGMGEQYF. DNA for the CDR3: TGTGCCAGCAGCGGTATGGGCGAGCAGTACTTC. This chain uses TRBV14 with TRBJ2-7; no clear D gene. Germline CDR1 reads SGHDN; CDR2 reads FVKESK. The CDR3 totals 11 residues. V was cut by 5 bases and J by 6 bases, with 8 bases left in between.

The J gene is TRBJ2-1, the V gene TRBV4-1; 14 bases match TRBD2. This CDR3 is built from 16 residues. The J segment lost 7 bases and the V segment lost 0 bases, leaving 2 bases of the junction unmatched. Per germline, CDR1 MGHRA and CDR2 YSYEKL. DNA of the CDR3: TGCGCCAGCAGCCAAGATGGGACTAGCGGGGGTAATGAGCAGTTCTTC. Translating gives CASSQDGTSGGNEQFF.

The chain carries TRBV19 and TRBJ2-7, with a weak D call TRBD2 (6 bases). V shed 7 bases and J shed 4 bases, with 17 bases lying between them. Per the germline V gene, CDR1 is LNHDA and CDR2 is SQIVND (reference sequence). This CDR3 contains 14 residues. CDR3 residues: CASTPGSGIYEQYF. In nucleotides, the CDR3 is TGTGCCAGTACCCCGGGTAGCGGCATTTACGAGCAGTACTTC.

The chain employs TRBV29-1 and TRBJ2-3; the D gene is possibly TRBD1 (7 bases). Between the trimmed V and J ends, which lost 7 bases and 3 bases, there was a span of 14 bases. Germline values: CDR1 SQVTM, CDR2 ANQGSEA. The CDR3 spans 13 residues. The CDR3 spells CSARDSGTDTQYF. The CDR3 DNA follows: TGCAGCGCCCGGGACAGCGGGACAGATACGCAGTATTTT.

This clonotype was recorded a few times. The V call is TRBV12-3 or TRBV12-4, the J call TRBJ2-2; D remains ambiguous. This CDR3 is 15 amino acids long. V was shortened by 4 bases and J by 1 base, with 10 bases between the two germline ends. The CDR3 DNA sequence: TGTGCCAGCAGTTCGTGGGAATTGAACACCGGGGAGCTGTTTTTT. Encoded protein: CASSSWELNTGELFF.

This clonotype was found many times. A junction boundary mismatches the germline segment, possibly from a read error. The chain recombines TRBV12-3 or TRBV12-4 with TRBJ1-1; no firm D call. The CDR3 has 12 amino acids. CDR3 DNA: TGCGCCAGCAGCTTGGGATTAACTGAAGCTTTCTTT. It yields the protein CASSLGLTEAFF.

This clonotype turned up a few times. The chain carries TRBV27 and TRBJ2-2; 11 positions agree with TRBD2. Trimming took 7 bases from V and 1 from J; bases not matched to a gene: 5. This CDR3 region has 16 residues. CDR1 is MNHEY, CDR2 SMNVEV, per germline (reference sequence). The CDR3: CASTVLAGVNTGELFF. CDR3 in DNA: TGTGCCAGCACCGTACTAGCGGGGGTGAACACCGGGGAGCTGTTTTTT.

This clonotype was seen repeatedly, ten times or more. The chain links TRBV6-5 to TRBJ1-2; 7 positions agree with TRBD1. CDR1 is MNHEY, CDR2 SVGAGI, per germline. The CDR3 is made up of 13 amino acids. V was pared by 5 bases and J by 8 bases, with 8 bases of the junction left unmatched. Written as DNA, the CDR3 is TGTGCCAGCAGTCCTCGACAGGGCAACGGCTACACCTTC. It codes for CASSPRQGNGYTF.

This chain connects TRBV3-1 to TRBJ1-1, with TRBD1 matching over 7 bases. J lost 3 bases, V lost 4 bases, and 5 bases had no gene match. Germline V gives CDR1 LGHDT, CDR2 YNNKEL (reference sequence). CDR3 size: 14 residues. CDR3: CASSLFDRDTEAFF. The CDR3 DNA follows: TGTGCCAGCAGCCTATTTGACAGGGACACTGAAGCTTTCTTT. The variable domain in full, with the rest retrieved from reference TRBV3-1 and TRBJ1-1, is DTAVSQTPKYLVTQMGNDKSIKCEQNLGHDTMYWYKQDSKKFLKIMFSYNNKELIINETVPNRFSPKSPDKAHLNLHINSLELGDSAVYFCASSLFDRDTEAFFGQGTRLTVV.

The chain recombines TRBV13 with TRBJ2-2, with D possibly TRBD2 on 6 matching bases. V lost 3 bases and J 0 bases, leaving 11 bases between the germline ends. The germline CDR1 and CDR2 sequences are PRHDT and FYEKMQ (reference sequence). The CDR3 runs to 16 residues. The CDR3: CASSFWAGSNTGELFF. The DNA of the CDR3 is TGTGCCAGCAGCTTCTGGGCGGGATCGAACACCGGGGAGCTGTTTTTT.

This clonotype appeared many times. The chain links TRBV12-3 or TRBV12-4 to TRBJ1-1; no clear D gene. Between the trimmed V and J ends, which lost 6 bases and 3 bases, there was a span of 5 bases. This CDR3 has 11 amino acids. This chain's CDR3 is CASRHDTEAFF. The CDR3 DNA reads as TGTGCCAGCAGACACGACACTGAAGCTTTCTTT.

This clonotype was detected many times. This rearrangement joins TRBV29-1 to TRBJ2-3, with D possibly matching TRBD2 (5 bases). The CDR3 consists of 12 residues. Germline CDR1 reads SQVTM; CDR2 reads ANQGSEA. Trimming took off 1 base at V and 4 bases at J, with 6 bases between the two ends. CDR3 sequence reads: CSVEGTSDTQYF. The CDR3 nucleotides read TGCAGCGTTGAAGGGACTTCAGATACGCAGTATTTT.

This clonotype was observed a few times. V usage is TRBV20-1 and J usage is TRBJ2-2; D not resolved. Trimming took 3 bases from V and 5 from J, leaving 7 bases between them. Germline V gene data show CDR1 as DFQATT and CDR2 as SNEGSKA (reference sequence). The CDR3 extends over 12 amino acids. The DNA for the CDR3 is TGCAGTGCTAGTGGTCCGACCGGGGAGCTGTTTTTT. Translation: CSASGPTGELFF.

In its sample, this clonotype was seen a few times. The genes are TRBV27 and TRBJ2-3; 9 positions match TRBD2. Germline-derived CDR1 and CDR2 are MNHEY and SMNVEV (reference sequence). This CDR3 is built from 16 residues. The junction had 13 bases not matched to a gene; V was cut back by 2 bases and J by 10 bases. The CDR3 spells CASSLANFSGRAPQYF. DNA for the CDR3: TGTGCCAGCAGTTTAGCGAATTTTAGCGGGAGAGCGCCGCAGTATTTT.

The CDR3: CASSPQGKGIYGYTF. Written as DNA, the CDR3 is TGCGCCAGCAGCCCTCAGGGCAAGGGGATCTATGGCTACACCTTC. V is TRBV4-1 and J is TRBJ1-2; weak D call: TRBD1 (5 bases). Trimming pared 4 bases from V and 4 bases from J, leaving 16 bases between. The germline V gene has CDR1 MGHRA and CDR2 YSYEKL. This CDR3 contains 15 residues.

The V gene is TRBV5-1, the J gene TRBJ2-5; a possible D gene is TRBD1 (7 bases). Germline CDR1 is SGHRS and CDR2 is YFSETQ. CDR3 length: 14 amino acids. V lost 4 bases and J 3 bases, leaving 13 bases between the germline ends. The CDR3 sequence is CASSGGTAKETQYF. In nucleotides, the CDR3 is TGCGCCAGCAGCGGGGGGACAGCGAAAGAGACCCAGTACTTC.

The chain is built from TRBV7-9 and TRBJ2-1; D assignment may be TRBD1 or TRBD2 (6 bases each). From germline, CDR1 is SEHNR and CDR2 FQNEAQ (reference sequence). CDR3 length equals 14 residues. Trimming shortened V by 2 bases and J by 6 bases, and 11 bases separated the two germline ends. CDR3 bases: TGTGCCAGCAGCTTAACGGGGGCGTTCAATGAGCAGTTCTTC. Protein product: CASSLTGAFNEQFF. Full variable domain (rest looked up from reference TRBV7-9 and TRBJ2-1): DTGVSQNPRHKITKRGQNVTFRCDPISEHNRLYWYRQTLGQGPEFLTYFQNEAQLEKSRLLSDRFSAERPKGSFSTLEIQRTEQGDSAMYLCASSLTGAFNEQFFGPGTRLTVL.

The V and J genes are TRBV28 and TRBJ2-2, with 7 nucleotides matching TRBD2. V lost 2 bases and J lost 0; bases outside the gene matches: 3. There are 16 residues in the CDR3. CDR1 MDHEN and CDR2 SYDVKM come from the germline V gene. The CDR3 region has the DNA TGTGCCAGCAGTTTAGTCCTAGCGGCGAACACCGGGGAGCTGTTTTTT. Its protein is CASSLVLAANTGELFF.

The sample holds many counts of this clonotype. The V gene is TRBV5-1, the J gene TRBJ1-1; D uncertain. Germline assignment: CDR1 SGHRS and CDR2 YFSETQ. This CDR3 contains 14 residues. Trimming stripped 3 bases from V and 0 bases from J, with 9 bases between. The CDR3: CASSSDSLNTEAFF. In DNA, the CDR3 is TGCGCCAGCAGCTCCGATAGCCTGAACACTGAAGCTTTCTTT.

This sequence joins TRBV27 and TRBJ2-1; D unresolved. The CDR3 runs to 14 residues. Germline V CDR1 and CDR2: MNHEY, SMNVEV (reference sequence). V was pared by 4 bases and J by 5 bases, with 12 bases between. The CDR3, as DNA: TGTGCCAGCAGTTCTATGGGCATCAACAATGAGCAGTTCTTC. It specifies CASSSMGINNEQFF.